The 29 T cell receptor beta chains given below trace back to one sample, sequenced in a study of a mutant IDH1 vaccine in newly diagnosed glioma. Clones were read by immunoSEQ multiplex PCR, and TCRdb kept only the in-frame ones, dropping some. The sample lists roughly 84,000 clones; over 70% were seen once. Time point given: baseline, week 1 (first vaccination visit). Treatment described: pre-vaccination baseline after standard-of-care therapy. Sequencing used PBMCs, obtained from a glioma patient treated with radiotherapy, temozolomide or both. The receptors were gathered from a man aged 35-49 years with glioma. Some clones in this sample may be carry-over from other donors' samples.

The chain joins TRBV6-5 to TRBJ2-7; 9 nucleotides match TRBD1. V trimming: 2 bases; J trimming: 5 bases; junction bases outside the gene matches: 4. The CDR3 loop spans 14 amino acids. From germline, CDR1 is MNHEY and CDR2 SVGAGI. CDR3 nucleotides: TGTGCCAGCAGTTACGACAGGGGGGGAGACGAGCAGTACTTC. Amino acids: CASSYDRGGDEQYF.

This clone was observed a few times. The conserved final phenylalanine or tryptophan is absent from the CDR3, which likely points to a read error. Because the CDR3's place on the DNA is in doubt, the DNA is left out and the CDR3 is given as listed by TCRdb. The rearrangement uses TRBV5-6 and TRBJ1-4; the listed D gene, TRBD1, was not tested against the DNA. Inclusive of both ends, the CDR3 amounts to 9 amino acids. The germline gives CDR1 SGHDT, CDR2 YYEEEE. CDR3 loop: CASSFRTVL.

This chain joins TRBV29-1 and TRBJ2-7; tentatively, D is TRBD1 or TRBD2 (5 bases each). Deletions cut 0 bases from V and 6 bases from J, with 12 bases between. The CDR3 totals 13 residues. In germline, CDR1 is SQVTM, CDR2 ANQGSEA. The CDR3 reads CSVEDWDVGEQYF. The CDR3 nucleotides read TGCAGCGTTGAAGATTGGGACGTAGGCGAGCAGTACTTC.

By frequency in the sample, this clone is medium-sized. This chain links TRBV2 with TRBJ2-7, with 7 bases lining up with TRBD1. The germline V gene encodes CDR1 SNHLY and CDR2 FYNNEI. This CDR3 spans 13 amino acids. Unmatched junction bases numbered 12, after V lost 7 bases and J lost 9 bases. The CDR3 sequence is CASNDRVAWGQYF. The CDR3 DNA follows: TGTGCCAGCAACGACAGGGTCGCCTGGGGGCAGTACTTC.

Only a few counts were recorded for this clone. The CDR3 reads CASSQAWNSPLHF. CDR3 nucleotides: TGTGCCAGCAGCCAAGCCTGGAATTCACCCCTCCACTTT. The chain couples TRBV14 to TRBJ1-6; D not resolved. Germline assignment: CDR1 SGHDN and CDR2 FVKESK. V lost 1 base and J 7 bases, leaving 5 bases between the germline ends. The CDR3 length is 13 residues. Combining the CDR3 with reference TRBV14 and TRBJ1-6 gives the whole variable domain EAGVTQFPSHSVIEKGQTVTLRCDPISGHDNLYWYRRVMGKEIKFLLHFVKESKQDESGMPNNRFLAERTGGTYSTLKVQPAELEDSGVYFCASSQAWNSPLHFGNGTRLTVT.

The chain has TRBV9 and TRBJ2-2, with 10 nucleotides matching TRBD2. CDR3 length: 15 residues. Per germline, CDR1 SGDLS and CDR2 YYNGEE. The V and J ends lost 3 bases and 4 bases, in that order; junction bases with no gene match: 3. The CDR3 DNA follows: TGTGCCAGCAGCGCTAGCGGGGGTCTCACCGGGGAGCTGTTTTTT. Encoded protein: CASSASGGLTGELFF.

The chain joins TRBV18 to TRBJ1-1; possibly TRBD1 for D (5 bases). Germline CDR1 KGHSH, CDR2 LQKENI. This CDR3 contains 15 residues. V gave up 7 bases and J gave up 1 base, with 16 bases separating them. The CDR3 bases are TGTGCCAGCTGCCTAATTGGGGGGGGGAACACTGAAGCTTTCTTT. It codes for CASCLIGGGNTEAFF.

The chain carries TRBV9 and TRBJ2-1; D gene ambiguous. V lost 3 bases and J lost 7, with 2 bases in between. CDR3 length: 10 amino acids. Germline values: CDR1 SGDLS, CDR2 YYNGEE. Here the CDR3 reads CASSGNEQFF. CDR3 bases: TGTGCCAGCAGCGGGAATGAGCAGTTCTTC.

The V gene is TRBV6-1, the J gene TRBJ2-7, with 8 bases lining up with TRBD2. The germline gives CDR1 MNHNS, CDR2 SASEGT. J was trimmed by 0 bases and V by 10 bases; bases with no gene match: 5. The CDR3 extends over 13 amino acids. The CDR3 spells CATSSGFSYEQYF. Here the CDR3 DNA reads TGTGCCACTTCTAGCGGGTTCTCCTACGAGCAGTACTTC.

The chain uses TRBV7-9 and TRBJ1-1; D not certain. The CDR3 runs 14 residues. Per the germline V gene, CDR1 is SEHNR and CDR2 is FQNEAQ (reference sequence). V was pared by 1 base and J by 0 bases, with 6 bases between. The chain's CDR3 is CASSLEGMNTEAFF. CDR3 nucleotides: TGTGCCAGCAGCTTAGAAGGGATGAACACTGAAGCTTTCTTT.

The V gene is TRBV9, the J gene TRBJ2-1; TRBD2 matches at 15 bases. V shed 4 bases and J 6 bases; nucleotides not matched to a gene: 2. Germline V gene lookup returns CDR1 SGDLS and CDR2 YYNGEE. The CDR3 has 15 amino acids. The CDR3: CASSPGLAGGNEQFF. The CDR3 nucleotides read TGTGCCAGCAGCCCGGGACTAGCGGGGGGCAATGAGCAGTTCTTC.

This chain connects TRBV25-1 to TRBJ1-4; 7 bases are a match to TRBD1. The CDR3 has 13 amino acids. With 4 bases clipped from V and 9 bases from J, the junction kept 5 bases outside the gene matches. Germline CDR1 reads MGHDK; CDR2 reads SYGVNS. CDR3 in amino acids: CASSGQGQQKLFF. In nucleotides, the CDR3 is TGTGCCAGCAGTGGACAGGGACAGCAAAAACTGTTTTTT.

V and J are TRBV5-4 and TRBJ1-2; D is unclear. Between the trimmed V and J ends, which lost 7 bases and 4 bases, there was a span of 20 bases. This CDR3 has 15 residues. The germline CDR1 and CDR2 sequences are SGHNT and YYREEE (reference sequence). CDR3 DNA sequence: TGTGCCAGCCTGCTAGGCGTACCAAAGACCTATGGCTACACCTTC. It translates to CASLLGVPKTYGYTF.

The chain employs TRBV7-6 and TRBJ1-3; no firm D call. Trimming took 5 bases from V and 0 from J, leaving 14 bases between them. The CDR3 sequence is 16 residues long. CDR1 and CDR2 from the germline V gene are SGHVS and FNYEAQ. CDR3 sequence (DNA): TGTGCCAGCAGCCCCGGCTGGCAGAGCTCTGGAAACACCATATATTTT. The encoded protein is CASSPGWQSSGNTIYF.

V is TRBV19 and J is TRBJ1-1; D is unclear. Germline V gene sequence: CDR1 LNHDA, CDR2 SQIVND (reference sequence). This CDR3 has 16 amino acids. V lost 1 base and J 2 bases, leaving 14 bases between the germline ends. The CDR3 coding sequence is TGTGCCAGTAGTATAGGCGGGTGGACGGCAAACACTGAAGCTTTCTTT. Its translation: CASSIGGWTANTEAFF. The whole variable domain, remainder taken from reference TRBV19 and TRBJ1-1, is DGGITQSPKYLFRKEGQNVTLSCEQNLNHDAMYWYRQDPGQGLRLIYYSQIVNDFQKGDIAEGYSVSREKKESFPLTVTSAQKNPTAFYLCASSIGGWTANTEAFFGQGTRLTVV.

This rearrangement joins TRBV6-5 to TRBJ2-7, with 7 bases aligning to TRBD1. CDR1 and CDR2 (germline): MNHEY, SVGAGI. V shed 5 bases and J 3 bases; nucleotides not matched to a gene: 10. This CDR3 has 15 amino acids. The CDR3 DNA follows: TGTGCCAGCAGTGGGCCGGGACAGTCGATCTACGAGCAGTACTTC. It is translated as CASSGPGQSIYEQYF.

The rearrangement uses TRBV29-1 and TRBJ1-4; a possible D gene is TRBD1 (5 bases). Germline values: CDR1 SQVTM, CDR2 ANQGSEA. This CDR3 region has 13 residues. The V end lost 4 bases, the J end lost 6 bases, and 12 bases lay between the germline ends. CDR3 residues: CSVVRGGDEKLFF. In DNA, the CDR3 is TGCAGCGTTGTGCGTGGGGGTGATGAAAAACTGTTTTTT.

The V call is TRBV5-1, the J call TRBJ2-3, with D uncertain. V was pared by 0 bases and J by 2 bases, with 10 bases between. The CDR3 runs to 15 residues. CDR1 and CDR2 (germline): SGHRS, YFSETQ. CDR3 nucleotides: TGCGCCAGCAGCTTGGCGGACCAATACACAGATACGCAGTATTTT. As protein: CASSLADQYTDTQYF.

The V gene is TRBV27, the J gene TRBJ1-2, with D tentatively TRBD1 (5 bases). Trimming shortened V by 5 bases and J by 0 bases, and 10 bases separated the two germline ends. This CDR3 has 14 amino acids. CDR1 MNHEY and CDR2 SMNVEV come from the germline V gene (reference sequence). The DNA of the CDR3 is TGTGCCAGCAGTCCCGCGGGGGCTAACTATGGCTACACCTTC. The encoded protein is CASSPAGANYGYTF.

The V gene is TRBV27, the J gene TRBJ1-2; D is undetermined. Trimming took 5 bases from V and 4 from J, leaving 14 bases between them. CDR1 is MNHEY and CDR2 is SMNVEV in the germline V gene (reference sequence). This CDR3 contains 14 residues. The CDR3 DNA is TGTGCCAGCAGTCCCTTTCTGGATTTCTATGGCTACACCTTC. Translation: CASSPFLDFYGYTF.

DNA of the CDR3: TGCGCCAGCAGCCAAGTGAAGACCTTTGGGGACATTCAGTACTTC. This encodes CASSQVKTFGDIQYF. This chain joins TRBV4-1 and TRBJ2-4; D gene uncertain. V was cut by 1 base and J by 8 bases, with 15 bases left in between. In germline, CDR1 is MGHRA, CDR2 YSYEKL. The CDR3 is 15 amino acids.

The rearrangement joins TRBV6-5 to TRBJ2-5; tentative D call: TRBD1 (5 bases). Germline V gene lookup returns CDR1 MNHEY and CDR2 SVGAGI. Trimming took off 5 bases at V and 2 bases at J, with 9 bases between the two ends. The CDR3 loop spans 13 amino acids. CDR3 nucleotide sequence: TGTGCCAGCAGTAGGACACGTCAAGAGACCCAGTACTTC. Translation: CASSRTRQETQYF.

The rearrangement uses TRBV7-9 and TRBJ1-6; D gene uncertain. The CDR3 loop spans 15 amino acids. CDR1 and CDR2 from the germline V gene are SEHNR and FQNEAQ (reference sequence). Trimming cost V 0 bases and J 8 bases, with 11 bases left between them. CDR3 residues: CASSLAALGDSPLHF. The CDR3 DNA reads as TGTGCCAGCAGCTTAGCGGCCCTAGGTGATTCACCCCTCCACTTT.

This clone was counted a few times. The rearrangement links TRBV4-1 to TRBJ1-2, with TRBD1 identical over 10 bases. Trimming removed 1 base from V and 3 bases from J; junction bases left unmatched: 8. CDR1 MGHRA and CDR2 YSYEKL come from the germline V gene. The CDR3 length is 17 residues. CDR3 nucleotide sequence: TGCGCCAGCAGCCAAGGGGGACAGGGGCGAGCGGACTATGGCTACACCTTC. This codes for CASSQGGQGRADYGYTF.

This clone appeared once. The chain couples TRBV5-8 to TRBJ1-2; no clear D gene. Trimming took off 4 bases at V and 5 bases at J, with 9 bases between the two ends. The CDR3 is 12 amino acids. Germline V gives CDR1 SGHTS, CDR2 YDEGEE. The CDR3 loop reads CASSRLGYGYTF. The CDR3 coding sequence is TGTGCCAGCAGCCGCCTCGGGTATGGCTACACCTTC.

V usage is TRBV27 and J usage is TRBJ1-4; 10 bases agree with TRBD1. This CDR3 is built from 15 residues. In germline, CDR1 is MNHEY, CDR2 SMNVEV (reference sequence). The J segment lost 12 bases and the V segment lost 3 bases, leaving 10 bases of the junction unmatched. The CDR3 coding sequence is TGTGCCAGCAGTTTGGGGGGACAGGGGAGGAGAGAACTGTTTTTT. Its translation is CASSLGGQGRRELFF. The entire variable domain, with the rest obtained from reference TRBV27 and TRBJ1-4, is as follows: EAQVTQNPRYLITVTGKKLTVTCSQNMNHEYMSWYRQDPGLGLRQIYYSMNVEVTDKGDVPEGYKVSRKEKRNFPLILESPSPNQTSLYFCASSLGGQGRRELFFGSGTQLSVL.

The rearrangement joins TRBV10-1 to TRBJ1-4, with D perhaps TRBD1 (6 bases). The CDR3 extends over 13 amino acids. V was pared by 7 bases and J by 8 bases, with 14 bases between. The germline V gene has CDR1 WNHNN and CDR2 SYGVQD (reference sequence). The CDR3 sequence is CASIGTTIEKLFF. CDR3 coding DNA: TGCGCCAGCATCGGGACAACGATCGAAAAACTGTTTTTT.

This clone was counted a single time. CDR3 amino acids: CASSQDQGTPLHF. In nucleotides, the CDR3 is TGTGCCAGCAGCCAGGACCAGGGGACACCCCTCCACTTT. The chain recombines TRBV5-4 with TRBJ1-6; perhaps TRBD1 as D (6 bases). Trimming removed 4 bases from V and 11 bases from J, with 13 bases in between. The germline CDR1 and CDR2 sequences are SGHNT and YYREEE (reference sequence). This CDR3 spans 13 amino acids.

The gene calls are TRBV29-1 and TRBJ1-1; 12 bases map to TRBD1. The CDR3 is made up of 15 amino acids. Germline V gene lookup returns CDR1 SQVTM and CDR2 ANQGSEA. V gave up 6 bases and J gave up 5 bases; unmatched junction bases: 10. CDR3 residues: CSVGRDRGRKTEAFF. The DNA of the CDR3 is TGCAGCGTGGGCCGGGACAGGGGGCGAAAAACTGAAGCTTTCTTT.